These T cell receptor beta chains were read from a single sample in a study of cytomegalovirus exposure and HLA in healthy donors. The repertoire was sequenced with immunoSEQ multiplex PCR; TCRdb's copy has only in-frame clones and lacks some. The sample's table shows roughly 77,000 clones. Sequencing was performed on PBMCs. These receptors were taken from a man aged 25 to 45 in good health and CMV-seronegative. Both conserved end residues are part of each CDR3. The D gene is left open where the match is weak.

J gene,CDR3 length,V gene,D gene,CDR3 DNA,CDR3 protein
TRBJ1-1,15,TRBV19,TRBD1,TGTGCCAGTAGTATAGAGGGACAGGGCAACACTGAAGCTTTCTTT,CASSIEGQGNTEAFF
TRBJ2-2,16,TRBV30,TRBD2,TGTGCCTGGAGTGTATTGGCGGGAGGGCGCACCGGGGAGCTGTTTTTT,CAWSVLAGGRTGELFF
TRBJ2-5,13,TRBV5-1,TRBD2,TGCGCCAGCAGCCGGGAGGTTCAAGAGACCCAGTACTTC,CASSREVQETQYF
TRBJ2-3,16,TRBV5-1,TRBD1,TGCGCCAGCAGCTTCGGTTGGGACAGTGGCCCAGATACGCAGTATTTT,CASSFGWDSGPDTQYF
TRBJ1-6,15,TRBV30,NA,TGTGCCTGGAGTCCCCGGGGGACGTATAATTCACCCCTCCACTTT,CAWSPRGTYNSPLHF
TRBJ2-7,15,TRBV2,NA,TGTGCCAGCAGAGGTTCTAGCGCCGGTCCCTACGAGCAGTACTTC,CASRGSSAGPYEQYF
TRBJ2-5,16,TRBV4-1,NA,TGCGCCAGCAGCCAAGATAGTTATACAGACCAAGAGACCCAGTACTTC,CASSQDSYTDQETQYF
TRBJ1-1,11,TRBV11-3,NA,TGTGCCAGCAGCCGGGACACTGAAGCTTTCTTT,CASSRDTEAFF
TRBJ2-1,15,TRBV6-1,TRBD2,TGTGCCAGCAGTGTGGTGGCCGGGACTAGGGATGAGCAGTTCTTC,CASSVVAGTRDEQFF
TRBJ2-3,13,TRBV13,NA,TGTGCCAGCAGCGCCCCACGGGGGGATACGCAGTATTTT,CASSAPRGDTQYF
TRBJ2-3,12,TRBV7-3,NA,TGTGCCAGCAGCCCGGGTGGAGATACGCAGTATTTT,CASSPGGDTQYF